The present T cell receptor beta chain was sequenced within a study of cytomegalovirus exposure and HLA in healthy donors. Regarding the study as a whole: Later on, an analysis found that several of the most significant clusters appeared to be linked to common viral pathogens, which included parvovirus B19. Reported performance of the classifier showed diagnosis of cytomegalovirus status with high specificity and sensitivity. Data from an earlier analysis indicated that most TCR beta V segments were productive either about 90% or about 30% of the time.

The CDR3 length is 15 residues. Germline values: CDR1 SEHNR, CDR2 FQNEAQ (reference sequence). J was trimmed by 8 bases and V by 5 bases; bases with no gene match: 8. Remarks on this clone: The antigen is not known.

In the PCR, 60 Vbeta and 13 Jbeta primers were used. Here immunoSEQ multiplex PCR was the method, and the copy in TCRdb shows in-frame clones only, minus some. The sample gives 150,000 to 200,000 clones, around 79% of which show up once; around 0.42% is in the top ten. Sequenced: PBMCs. The chain links TRBV7-9 to TRBJ2-1; 11 bases map to TRBD2. The clonotype originates from a male donor in good health and CMV-seropositive. As DNA, the CDR3 is TGTGCCAGCAGCCGTAGCGGGGGGGCCGTCCATGAGCAGTTCTTC. Its protein product is CASSRSGGAVHEQFF.